This paragraph covers one TCR beta chain sequence. This CDR3 comprises 12 residues. V was cut by 3 bases and J by 8 bases, with 13 bases left in between. Germline V lookup: CDR1 SQVTM, CDR2 ANQGSEA. This entry is derived from a study of blood T cell repertoires in COVID-19. As for the study in general: Sample material is recorded as cDNA or gDNA derived from T cells, B-cell-depleted T cells, or PBMCs.

Study processing details: The assay estimated nucleated cells by amplifying reference gene primers. Produced via immunoSEQ multiplex PCR; TCRdb's table is partial and in-frame only. V, J and clone size were drawn from that table, and D and trimming were deduced from the DNA. The sample lists a few hundred thousand clones; 89% were seen once. This TCR derives from a woman aged 40 to 50 who had recovered from COVID-19. The V gene is TRBV29-1, the J gene TRBJ2-5; tentative D call: TRBD2 (6 bases). The sample comprised PBMCs or T cells enriched from blood (not recorded which). CDR3 in DNA: TGCAGCGTTGAGTTAGCCGGGAGAACCCAGTACTTC. It specifies CSVELAGRTQYF.